These T cell receptor beta chains were read from a single sample in a study of shared clonotypes between healthy human individuals. The repertoire was sequenced with immunoSEQ multiplex PCR; TCRdb's copy has only in-frame clones and lacks some. The sample shows 2 million to 3 million clones, 90% to 95% of them seen only once. The sequenced sample was naive CD4+ T cells from PBMCs. The origin of the receptors is a man younger than 35 in good health. Some clones in this sample may be carry-over from other donors' samples. CDR3s include the opening cysteine and the closing phenylalanine or tryptophan.

V: TRBV30; CDR3: CAWSVSLHQETQYF
V: TRBV6-6; CDR3: CASSFPPWGVFYEQYF
V: TRBV7-2; CDR3: CASSVTRDETQYF
V: TRBV6-1; CDR3: CASSEAWTGNEKLFF
V: TRBV4-2; CDR3: CASSPGQGAQRETEAFF
V: TRBV27; CDR3: CASSEREGRNEQFF
V: TRBV5-1; CDR3: CASKQDTDTQYF
V: TRBV9; CDR3: CASSVAGTVGTDTQYF
V: TRBV5-1; CDR3: CASSGQETSTDTQYF
V: TRBV30; CDR3: CAWKGLQNTEAFF
V: TRBV7-3; CDR3: CASSPGEAYNEQFF
V: TRBV30; CDR3: CASHGPFF
V: TRBV28; CDR3: CASRAAGGYTEAFF
V: TRBV5-1; CDR3: CASSSSGLHYEQYF
V: TRBV6-5; CDR3: CASSPAGVSVQPQHF
V: TRBV2; CDR3: CASRAGTGVATNEKLFF
V: TRBV6-1; CDR3: CRISSPPWHEQYF
V: TRBV7-9; CDR3: CASSFARGSTYEQYF
V: TRBV6-6; CDR3: CASSYPDRGWGDTQYF
V: TRBV5-1; CDR3: CASSDSPAETQYF
V: TRBV6-1; CDR3: CATKQTSDTAYTF
V: TRBV18; CDR3: CASSPKAGTEAFF
V: TRBV27; CDR3: CASSFIWGQGEQYF
V: TRBV18; CDR3: CASSPGRTRLSEQYF
V: TRBV9; CDR3: CASSHSGRETQYF
V: TRBV28; CDR3: CANIAGGPSNEQFF
V: TRBV15; CDR3: CATSGGGNTGELFF
V: TRBV28; CDR3: CASIVGAQTLNQPQHF
V: TRBV10-3; CDR3: CAISELGQGSGGYTF
V: TRBV29-1; CDR3: CSVEDEQFF
V: TRBV2; CDR3: CASSVRTGVAGELFF
V: TRBV5-1; CDR3: CASSWAATGGYEQYF
V: TRBV30; CDR3: CAWRGLAGYTGELFF
V: TRBV14; CDR3: CASSRGRAALSTDTQYF
V: TRBV5-1; CDR3: CASSLGAGAGYTEAFF
V: TRBV5-1; CDR3: CASSPLWGSDGYTF
V: TRBV9; CDR3: CASSVGTVNYEQYF
V: TRBV7-9; CDR3: CASSPLGGQGANEQFF
V: TRBV5-1; CDR3: CASSLGGAEETQYF
V: TRBV7-2; CDR3: CASSLAWDYGYTF
V: TRBV10-3; CDR3: CAIRDRDPTEAFF
V: TRBV4-3; CDR3: CASSQPKNSVLTF
V: TRBV6-5; CDR3: CASGGTGIHGYTF
V: TRBV6-1; CDR3: CASSDSRRGNYGYTF
V: TRBV5-6; CDR3: CASSVLNRGPTEAFF
V: TRBV5-6; CDR3: CASSLGQVSPTDTQYF
V: TRBV7-9; CDR3: CASSLGGSETQYF
V: TRBV25-1; CDR3: CASSLQGAAGYTF
V: TRBV28; CDR3: CASRTYEKLFF
V: TRBV7-9; CDR3: CASSPGGSLLQHEQYF
V: TRBV28; CDR3: CASSTGEFKQYF
V: TRBV25-1; CDR3: CASRDSKGEGYTF
V: TRBV19; CDR3: CASSPGTSGANVLTF
V: TRBV28; CDR3: CASTTLSSLSYEQYF
V: TRBV6-1; CDR3: CASKFGRSSYEQYF
V: TRBV5-1; CDR3: CASSLDPTTGEQYF
V: TRBV28; CDR3: CASSQRNEKLFF
V: TRBV9; CDR3: CASSSRPNNEQFF
V: TRBV5-4; CDR3: CASSLDHWGATTGELFF